This TCR beta chain appears in the sequencing data of a study of vaccination and CD4 T cells after COVID-19. Study context: Convalescent patients gave post-COVID blood a median around 91 days post-diagnosis, range 35 to 161. The interval from dose two to post-vaccine sampling had a median of around 79 days, and it ranged from 14 to 241. Study-wide results and limits: A median of around 90% of reactive clones, in convalescent patients, became evident only post-vaccination. Although the median of SARS-CoV-2-reactive clonotypes rose from approximately 21 to 40, the change was not significant.

A single record per CDR3 protein comes from TCRdb applying MiXCR to the PCR reads. This sample carries roughly 25,000 distinct CDR3 sequences, about 54% of them seen once, and the ten largest clones take approximately 1%. This clonotype was picked up a small number of times. Its antigen remains unknown. The specimen was CD4+ T cells from blood, collected before SARS-CoV-2 vaccination. This clonotype originated in a human donor who had recovered from COVID-19.

The CDR3 bases are TGTGCCAGCAGCTTAGCTCCCCGGTCGAACACTGAAGCTTTCTTT. Translating gives CASSLAPRSNTEAFF. The gene calls are TRBV7-2 and TRBJ1-1, with no clear D. Germline loops: CDR1 SGHTA, CDR2 FQGNSA. The length of the CDR3 is 15 residues. V lost 0 bases and J 1 base, leaving 9 bases between the germline ends.